Presented here are 10 T cell receptor beta chains from one specimen sequenced in a study of OX40 agonist ivuxolimab in advanced cancers. The data were produced by immunoSEQ multiplex PCR, yet TCRdb's version contains in-frame clones alone and is incomplete. The table lists roughly 90,000 clones, 91% of them singletons. The sequencing here drew on CD4+ or CD8+ T cells sorted from blood, taken in a trial of the OX40 agonist ivuxolimab. These receptor sequences come from an adult with an advanced solid tumor such as melanoma, head and neck, liver or kidney cancer.

The genes are TRBV18 and TRBJ2-2, with 13 bases matching TRBD2. This CDR3 spans 17 amino acids. Losses at the gene ends were 6 bases for V and 7 bases for J; bases not matched to a gene: 11. The germline CDR1 and CDR2 sequences are KGHSH and LQKENI. CDR3 DNA sequence: TGTGCCAGCTCGGAGGGACTAGCGGGATCGTGGGGCGGGGAGCTGTTTTTT. As protein: CASSEGLAGSWGGELFF.

The rearrangement links TRBV28 to TRBJ2-2; the D is unclear. This CDR3 is 15 amino acids long. Germline V CDR1 and CDR2: MDHEN, SYDVKM. The V and J ends lost 8 bases and 6 bases respectively, with 19 bases between them. This CDR3 is CASRMVEIGPGELFF. CDR3 coding DNA: TGTGCCAGCCGAATGGTAGAAATAGGTCCCGGGGAGCTGTTTTTT.

In its sample, this clone was seen a few times. The chain joins TRBV7-9 to TRBJ1-5, with D possibly matching TRBD1 (6 bases). The CDR3 is made up of 14 amino acids. Germline V CDR1 and CDR2: SEHNR, FQNEAQ (reference sequence). V was cut by 5 bases and J by 7 bases, with 15 bases left in between. The CDR3 region is CASSPPGTTQPQHF. Written as DNA, the CDR3 is TGTGCCAGCAGCCCCCCCGGGACAACACAGCCCCAGCATTTT.

V is TRBV4-2 and J is TRBJ2-2; 7 bases match TRBD2. The CDR3 has 18 amino acids. Losses at the gene ends were 1 base for V and 3 bases for J; bases not matched to a gene: 11. Germline CDR1 and CDR2: LGHNA and YNFKEQ. The CDR3 spells CASSQALVAGGDTGELFF. The DNA for the CDR3 is TGTGCCAGCAGCCAAGCCTTGGTAGCGGGCGGGGACACCGGGGAGCTGTTTTTT.

This chain connects TRBV11-2 to TRBJ1-5, with a possible D match to TRBD1 (6 bases). Germline lookup yields CDR1 SGHAT and CDR2 FQNNGV. The V end was cut by 5 bases, the J end by 5 bases, with 13 bases between. The CDR3 extends over 14 amino acids. CDR3 loop: CASSGGQGDQPQHF. Written as DNA, the CDR3 is TGTGCCAGCAGCGGGGGGCAGGGAGATCAGCCCCAGCATTTT.

The chain is built from TRBV30 and TRBJ1-1; no definite D call. The CDR3 runs 14 residues. From germline, CDR1 is GTSNPN and CDR2 SVGIG (reference sequence). Trimming took 1 base from V and 2 from J, leaving 11 bases between them. CDR3 protein: CAWSAPIGNTEAFF. The CDR3 bases are TGTGCCTGGAGTGCCCCGATTGGTAACACTGAAGCTTTCTTT.

J is TRBJ1-5 and V is TRBV6-5, with TRBD1 matching over 8 bases. V gave up 6 bases and J gave up 2 bases; unmatched junction bases: 3. The germline gives CDR1 MNHEY, CDR2 SVGAGI. The CDR3 extends over 14 amino acids. CDR3 nucleotides: TGTGCCAGCAGCCCGGGACAGGGCAATCAGCCCCAGCATTTT. This codes for CASSPGQGNQPQHF.

V usage is TRBV27 and J usage is TRBJ2-5; D remains unclear. The tail of the sequence fits TRBJ2-7 better, so the J call may be wrong. Looked up from germline, CDR1 is MNHEY and CDR2 is SMNVEV (reference sequence). The CDR3 consists of 13 residues. CDR3: CASSRLGPYEQYF. CDR3 coding DNA: TGTGCCAGCAGTCGACTTGGGCCCTACGAGCAGTACTTC.

About this clone itself: Other nucleotide sequences in the sample specify the same CDR3. This CDR3 reads CASSLSGSSYNEQFF. In DNA, the CDR3 is TGCGCCAGCAGTTTAAGCGGGAGTTCCTACAATGAGCAGTTCTTC. This rearrangement joins TRBV5-1 to TRBJ2-1; 8 bases are shared with TRBD2. This CDR3 has 15 residues. Germline V lookup: CDR1 SGHRS, CDR2 YFSETQ. With 5 bases clipped from V and 1 base from J, the junction kept 5 bases outside the gene matches.

J is TRBJ2-7 and V is TRBV10-2; D possibly corresponds to TRBD2 (6 bases). The length of the CDR3 is 14 residues. Germline CDR1 reads WSHSY; CDR2 reads SAAADI. V shed 0 bases and J shed 4 bases, with 10 bases lying between them. CDR3 sequence reads: CASSESEGGYEQYF. As DNA, the CDR3 is TGCGCCAGCAGTGAGTCGGAGGGCGGTTACGAGCAGTACTTC.